Here is one TCR beta chain with its context. With V trimmed by 4 bases and J by 3 bases, 3 bases remained unmatched. There are 15 residues in the CDR3. The germline CDR1 and CDR2 sequences are MDHEN and SYDVKM. This sample stems from a study of blood T cell repertoires in COVID-19. Study context: In each case, the material was cDNA or gDNA derived from T cells, B-cell-depleted T cells, or PBMCs.

Source study methods: Amplified reference gene primers provided the basis for estimating nucleated cell counts. Only in-frame clones appear in the TCRdb table, and some are missing; sequencing was by immunoSEQ multiplex PCR. V, J and clone size are taken as reported in that table, and D and trimming were inferred from the DNA itself. Found here are approximately 230,000 clones, around 89% of them singletons; the top ten hold under 5%. Clinical history reported by participants formed the basis on which cohorts were assigned. Sequencing was performed on PBMCs or T cells enriched from blood (not recorded which). The source is a woman in her twenties or thirties who had recovered from COVID-19. This chain uses TRBV28 with TRBJ1-2, with 12 bases identical to TRBD1. The CDR3 DNA reads TGTGCCAGCAGTTGGGGACAGGGGGCGGACTATGGCTACACCTTC. Amino acid sequence: CASSWGQGADYGYTF.